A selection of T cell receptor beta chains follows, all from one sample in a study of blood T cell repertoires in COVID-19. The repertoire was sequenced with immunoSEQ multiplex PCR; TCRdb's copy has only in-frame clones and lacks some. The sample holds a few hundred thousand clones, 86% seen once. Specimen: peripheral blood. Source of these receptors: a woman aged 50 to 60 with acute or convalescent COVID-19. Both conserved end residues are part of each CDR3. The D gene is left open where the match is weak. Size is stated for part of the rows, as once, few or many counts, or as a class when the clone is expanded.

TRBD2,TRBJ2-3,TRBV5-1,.,CASRTRLAGGGTDTQYF,TGCGCCAGCAGAACGAGGCTTGCGGGGGGAGGCACAGATACGCAGTATTTT
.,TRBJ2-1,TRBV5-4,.,CASSFGGTYNEQFF,TGTGCCAGCAGCTTCGGCGGGACCTACAATGAGCAGTTCTTC
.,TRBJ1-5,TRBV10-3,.,CAISERAGEYSNQPQHF,TGTGCCATCAGTGAAAGGGCAGGGGAGTATAGCAATCAGCCCCAGCATTTT
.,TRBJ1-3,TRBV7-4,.,CASSLSKGGKSGNTIYF,TGTGCCAGCAGCTTAAGCAAGGGAGGTAAGTCTGGAAACACCATATATTTT
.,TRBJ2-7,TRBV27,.,CASSFVSPGADEQYF,TGTGCCAGCAGTTTTGTATCGCCAGGGGCGGACGAGCAGTACTTC
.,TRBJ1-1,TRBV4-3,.,CASSRHWGPTEAFF,TGCGCCAGCAGCCGCCACTGGGGGCCCACTGAAGCTTTCTTT
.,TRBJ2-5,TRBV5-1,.,CASSLGPGAQETQYF,TGCGCCAGCAGCTTGGGCCCAGGGGCTCAAGAGACCCAGTACTTC
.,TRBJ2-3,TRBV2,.,CASRPAAYTDTQYF,TGTGCCAGCAGACCAGCGGCTTACACAGATACGCAGTATTTT
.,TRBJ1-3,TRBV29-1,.,CSVEGESGNTIYF,TGCAGCGTTGAAGGGGAGTCTGGAAACACCATATATTTT
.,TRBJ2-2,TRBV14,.,CASSQGWPNTGELFF,TGTGCCAGCAGCCAAGGGTGGCCGAACACCGGGGAGCTGTTTTTT
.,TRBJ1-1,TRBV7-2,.,CASTLRQSTEAFF,TGTGCCAGCACCCTTCGACAGTCCACTGAAGCTTTCTTT
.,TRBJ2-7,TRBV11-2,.,CASSLGGAGGYHEQYF,TGTGCCAGCAGCTTAGGAGGGGCAGGGGGGTATCACGAGCAGTACTTC
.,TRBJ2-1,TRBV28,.,CASSLGEVVGRFPLSSYNEQFF,TGTGCCAGCAGTTTAGGGGAGGTGGTGGGGAGGTTCCCACTTAGCTCCTACAATGAGCAGTTCTTC
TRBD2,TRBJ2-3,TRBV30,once,CAWSPGTSGTDTQYF,TGTGCCTGGAGTCCCGGGACTAGCGGGACAGATACGCAGTATTTT
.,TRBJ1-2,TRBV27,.,CASSLRANYGYTF,TGTGCCAGCAGCCTTAGAGCTAACTATGGCTACACCTTC
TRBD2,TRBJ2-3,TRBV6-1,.,CASSALPGGAADTQYF,TGTGCCAGCAGTGCCCTCCCGGGAGGGGCTGCAGATACGCAGTATTTT
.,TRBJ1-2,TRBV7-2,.,CASSLGRYGYTF,TGTGCCAGCAGCTTAGGGCGGTATGGCTACACCTTC
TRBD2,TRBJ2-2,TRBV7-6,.,CASSLVAGANTGELFF,TGTGCCAGCAGCTTAGTTGCGGGGGCGAACACCGGGGAGCTGTTTTTT
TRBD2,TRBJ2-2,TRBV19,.,CASSIWLAGSGELFF,TGTGCCAGTAGTATTTGGCTAGCGGGTTCCGGGGAGCTGTTTTTT
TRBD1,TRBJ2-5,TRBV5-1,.,CASSTGQGGVETQYF,TGCGCCAGCAGCACGGGACAGGGAGGTGTAGAGACCCAGTACTTC
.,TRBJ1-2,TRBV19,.,CASSSQTGLAYGYTF,TGTGCCAGTAGTTCGCAGACAGGTTTAGCCTATGGCTACACCTTC
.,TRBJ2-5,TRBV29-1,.,CSGDPGSGETQYF,TGCAGCGGAGACCCAGGGTCAGGAGAGACCCAGTACTTC
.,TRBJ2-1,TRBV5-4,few,CASSLGPTSGTGDEQFF,TGTGCCAGCAGCTTGGGCCCGACTAGCGGGACAGGGGATGAGCAGTTCTTC
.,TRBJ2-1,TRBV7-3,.,CASSLSEIYNEQFF,TGTGCCAGCAGCTTATCGGAGATATACAATGAGCAGTTCTTC
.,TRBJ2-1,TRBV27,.,CASSLLLDGGEQFF,TGTGCCAGCAGTTTATTATTGGACGGGGGTGAGCAGTTCTTC
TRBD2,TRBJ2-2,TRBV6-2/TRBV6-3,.,CASSYSRTSVNTGELFF,TGTGCCAGCAGTTACTCCCGGACTAGCGTCAACACCGGGGAGCTGTTTTTT
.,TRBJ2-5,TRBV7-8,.,CASTPIKETQYF,TGTGCCAGCACCCCTATCAAAGAGACCCAGTACTTC
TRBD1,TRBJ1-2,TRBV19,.,CARTAGGSGYGYTF,TGTGCCAGAACCGCAGGGGGTTCGGGCTATGGCTACACCTTC
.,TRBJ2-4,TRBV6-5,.,CASSLRGPYENIQYF,TGTGCCAGCAGCCTCAGGGGACCCTACGAAAACATTCAGTACTTC
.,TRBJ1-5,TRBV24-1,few,CATSGFLTGKSSNQPQHF,TGTGCCACCAGTGGCTTCCTAACAGGGAAATCTAGCAATCAGCCCCAGCATTTT
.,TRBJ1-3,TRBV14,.,CASSPQQILSGNTIYF,TGTGCCAGCAGCCCTCAACAGATCCTCTCTGGAAACACCATATATTTT
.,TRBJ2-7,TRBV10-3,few,CAISRQGSYEQYF,TGTGCCATCAGCCGCCAGGGGAGCTACGAGCAGTACTTC
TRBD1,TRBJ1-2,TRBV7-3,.,CASSLRGRAGGNYGYTF,TGTGCCAGCAGCTTAAGGGGACGGGCAGGGGGCAACTATGGCTACACCTTC
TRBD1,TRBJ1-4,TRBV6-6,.,CASSSAGQGDEKLFF,TGTGCCAGCAGTTCCGCAGGACAGGGGGATGAAAAACTGTTTTTT
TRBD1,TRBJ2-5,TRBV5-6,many,CASDAGTGRGETQYF,TGTGCCAGCGACGCCGGGACAGGGAGGGGAGAGACCCAGTACTTC
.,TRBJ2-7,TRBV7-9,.,CASSLNRDLSYEQYF,TGTGCCAGCAGCCTTAATAGGGACTTGTCGTACGAGCAGTACTTC
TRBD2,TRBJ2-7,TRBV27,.,CASSSGLAEPYEQYF,TGTGCCAGCAGTTCGGGACTAGCGGAGCCCTACGAGCAGTACTTC
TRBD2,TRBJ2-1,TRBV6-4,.,CASSPLGLAGNEQFF,TGTGCCAGCAGCCCCTTAGGACTAGCGGGGAATGAGCAGTTCTTC
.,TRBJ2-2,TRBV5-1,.,CASSLEGGNTGELFF,TGCGCCAGCAGCTTGGAAGGGGGGAACACCGGGGAGCTGTTTTTT
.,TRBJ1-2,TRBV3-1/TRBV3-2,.,CASRRGGTNGYTF,TGTGCCAGCCGTAGAGGGGGAACTAATGGCTACACCTTC
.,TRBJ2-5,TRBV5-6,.,CASSPVGGVETQYF,TGTGCCAGCAGCCCCGTTGGAGGGGTAGAGACCCAGTACTTC